This T cell receptor (beta chain) appears in the sequencing data of a study of T cell repertoires in cytomegalovirus infection. From germline, CDR1 is MDHEN and CDR2 SYDVKM. The CDR3 spans 13 residues. Trimming shortened V by 2 bases and J by 7 bases, and 11 bases separated the two germline ends. This clonotype has ten or more counts. Its antigen is not identified. TCRdb ran MiXCR on the reads and lists one entry per CDR3 protein. The table shows approximately 70,000 distinct CDR3 sequences, with roughly 20% occurring only once. The sequence came from a human donor in good health (CMV status not recorded). Some clones in this sample may be carry-over from other donors' samples. What was sequenced was PBMCs, sequenced either directly or after in vitro stimulation (not recorded which). The rearrangement links TRBV28 to TRBJ1-2, with D perhaps TRBD1 (5 bases). CDR3 protein: CASSLRGRAGYTF. The CDR3 DNA is TGTGCCAGCAGTTTAAGAGGCAGGGCTGGCTACACCTTC.